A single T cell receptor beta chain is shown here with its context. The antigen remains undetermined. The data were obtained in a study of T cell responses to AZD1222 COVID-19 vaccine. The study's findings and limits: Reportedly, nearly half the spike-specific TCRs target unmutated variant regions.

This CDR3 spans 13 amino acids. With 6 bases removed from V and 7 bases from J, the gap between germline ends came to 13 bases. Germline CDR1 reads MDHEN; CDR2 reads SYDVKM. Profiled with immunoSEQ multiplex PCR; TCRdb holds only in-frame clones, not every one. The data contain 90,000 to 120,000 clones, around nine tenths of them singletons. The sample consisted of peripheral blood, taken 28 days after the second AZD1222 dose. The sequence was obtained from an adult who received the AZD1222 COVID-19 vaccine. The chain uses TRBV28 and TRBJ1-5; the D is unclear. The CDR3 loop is CASSGNGRQPQHF. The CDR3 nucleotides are TGTGCCAGCAGCGGAAACGGTAGGCAGCCCCAGCATTTT.